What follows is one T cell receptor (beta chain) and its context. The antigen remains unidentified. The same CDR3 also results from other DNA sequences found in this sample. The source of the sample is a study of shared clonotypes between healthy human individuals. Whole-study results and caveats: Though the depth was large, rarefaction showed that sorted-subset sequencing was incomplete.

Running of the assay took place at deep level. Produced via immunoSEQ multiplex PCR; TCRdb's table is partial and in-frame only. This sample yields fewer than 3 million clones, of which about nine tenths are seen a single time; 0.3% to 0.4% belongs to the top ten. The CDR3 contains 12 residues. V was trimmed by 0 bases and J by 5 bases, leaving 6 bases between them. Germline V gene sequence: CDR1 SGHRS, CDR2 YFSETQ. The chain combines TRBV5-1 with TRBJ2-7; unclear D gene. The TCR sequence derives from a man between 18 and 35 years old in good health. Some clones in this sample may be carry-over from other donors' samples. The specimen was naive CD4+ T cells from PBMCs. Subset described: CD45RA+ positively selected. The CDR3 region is CASSLGTDEQYF. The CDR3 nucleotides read TGCGCCAGCAGCTTGGGGACGGACGAGCAGTACTTC.